This T cell receptor beta chain was recorded in a study of T cells in Graves' hyperthyroidism and ophthalmopathy. The study's findings and limits: Prediction of ophthalmopathy progression came a median approximately 6 months pre-onset. The majority of expanded thyroid clonotypes above 0.001 also appeared in blood.

Participants, patients aged 18 to 65, had newly diagnosed hyperthyroidism with a duration under 2 months. Criteria for exclusion of patients were uncontrolled infection, other autoimmune disease, pregnancy or lactation. This clonotype has more than one count but fewer than ten. Antigen: not known. J gave up 9 bases and V 4 bases, and 7 bases lay outside the gene matches. The germline V gene encodes CDR1 SQVTM and CDR2 ANQGSEA. The CDR3 contains 13 residues. Template material for amplifying TCR beta CDR3 regions consisted of RNA transcripts. Primed by the HTBI set, a first-round RT-PCR was run on the TCR CDR3. TCRdb ran MiXCR on the multiplex PCR reads and lists one entry per CDR3 protein. The profile shows fewer than 500,000 distinct CDR3 sequences, approximately 13% of them singletons.

This sequence originates from a man aged 30-40 years with Graves' hyperthyroidism that later progressed to Graves' ophthalmopathy. The V call is TRBV29-1, the J call TRBJ2-1; 9 nucleotides line up with TRBD1. What was sequenced was blood. The chain's CDR3 is CSVGGTGNGEQFF. The CDR3 nucleotides read TGCAGCGTTGGAGGGACAGGGAATGGTGAGCAGTTCTTC.